This T cell receptor beta chain was sequenced in a study of T cells in Graves' hyperthyroidism and ophthalmopathy. The CDR3 runs 14 residues. V was shortened by 10 bases and J by 2 bases, with 16 bases between the two germline ends. Using RNA transcripts as the source, TCR beta CDR3 regions were amplified. The TCR CDR3 was amplified in a first-round RT-PCR using the HTBI primer set. TCRdb reprocessed the multiplex PCR reads with MiXCR, giving one entry per CDR3 protein. The table has about 410,000 distinct CDR3 sequences, approximately 14% seen once; the top ten hold about 12%. This clonotype was counted at least ten times.

This clonotype was obtained from a man in his late teens or twenties with Graves' ophthalmopathy. Sequencing was done on a sample of blood. The chain has TRBV12-3 or TRBV12-4 and TRBJ2-3; D remains ambiguous. The CDR3 is CATTREFHTDTQYF. DNA for the CDR3: TGTGCCACTACCCGCGAGTTTCACACAGATACGCAGTATTTT.